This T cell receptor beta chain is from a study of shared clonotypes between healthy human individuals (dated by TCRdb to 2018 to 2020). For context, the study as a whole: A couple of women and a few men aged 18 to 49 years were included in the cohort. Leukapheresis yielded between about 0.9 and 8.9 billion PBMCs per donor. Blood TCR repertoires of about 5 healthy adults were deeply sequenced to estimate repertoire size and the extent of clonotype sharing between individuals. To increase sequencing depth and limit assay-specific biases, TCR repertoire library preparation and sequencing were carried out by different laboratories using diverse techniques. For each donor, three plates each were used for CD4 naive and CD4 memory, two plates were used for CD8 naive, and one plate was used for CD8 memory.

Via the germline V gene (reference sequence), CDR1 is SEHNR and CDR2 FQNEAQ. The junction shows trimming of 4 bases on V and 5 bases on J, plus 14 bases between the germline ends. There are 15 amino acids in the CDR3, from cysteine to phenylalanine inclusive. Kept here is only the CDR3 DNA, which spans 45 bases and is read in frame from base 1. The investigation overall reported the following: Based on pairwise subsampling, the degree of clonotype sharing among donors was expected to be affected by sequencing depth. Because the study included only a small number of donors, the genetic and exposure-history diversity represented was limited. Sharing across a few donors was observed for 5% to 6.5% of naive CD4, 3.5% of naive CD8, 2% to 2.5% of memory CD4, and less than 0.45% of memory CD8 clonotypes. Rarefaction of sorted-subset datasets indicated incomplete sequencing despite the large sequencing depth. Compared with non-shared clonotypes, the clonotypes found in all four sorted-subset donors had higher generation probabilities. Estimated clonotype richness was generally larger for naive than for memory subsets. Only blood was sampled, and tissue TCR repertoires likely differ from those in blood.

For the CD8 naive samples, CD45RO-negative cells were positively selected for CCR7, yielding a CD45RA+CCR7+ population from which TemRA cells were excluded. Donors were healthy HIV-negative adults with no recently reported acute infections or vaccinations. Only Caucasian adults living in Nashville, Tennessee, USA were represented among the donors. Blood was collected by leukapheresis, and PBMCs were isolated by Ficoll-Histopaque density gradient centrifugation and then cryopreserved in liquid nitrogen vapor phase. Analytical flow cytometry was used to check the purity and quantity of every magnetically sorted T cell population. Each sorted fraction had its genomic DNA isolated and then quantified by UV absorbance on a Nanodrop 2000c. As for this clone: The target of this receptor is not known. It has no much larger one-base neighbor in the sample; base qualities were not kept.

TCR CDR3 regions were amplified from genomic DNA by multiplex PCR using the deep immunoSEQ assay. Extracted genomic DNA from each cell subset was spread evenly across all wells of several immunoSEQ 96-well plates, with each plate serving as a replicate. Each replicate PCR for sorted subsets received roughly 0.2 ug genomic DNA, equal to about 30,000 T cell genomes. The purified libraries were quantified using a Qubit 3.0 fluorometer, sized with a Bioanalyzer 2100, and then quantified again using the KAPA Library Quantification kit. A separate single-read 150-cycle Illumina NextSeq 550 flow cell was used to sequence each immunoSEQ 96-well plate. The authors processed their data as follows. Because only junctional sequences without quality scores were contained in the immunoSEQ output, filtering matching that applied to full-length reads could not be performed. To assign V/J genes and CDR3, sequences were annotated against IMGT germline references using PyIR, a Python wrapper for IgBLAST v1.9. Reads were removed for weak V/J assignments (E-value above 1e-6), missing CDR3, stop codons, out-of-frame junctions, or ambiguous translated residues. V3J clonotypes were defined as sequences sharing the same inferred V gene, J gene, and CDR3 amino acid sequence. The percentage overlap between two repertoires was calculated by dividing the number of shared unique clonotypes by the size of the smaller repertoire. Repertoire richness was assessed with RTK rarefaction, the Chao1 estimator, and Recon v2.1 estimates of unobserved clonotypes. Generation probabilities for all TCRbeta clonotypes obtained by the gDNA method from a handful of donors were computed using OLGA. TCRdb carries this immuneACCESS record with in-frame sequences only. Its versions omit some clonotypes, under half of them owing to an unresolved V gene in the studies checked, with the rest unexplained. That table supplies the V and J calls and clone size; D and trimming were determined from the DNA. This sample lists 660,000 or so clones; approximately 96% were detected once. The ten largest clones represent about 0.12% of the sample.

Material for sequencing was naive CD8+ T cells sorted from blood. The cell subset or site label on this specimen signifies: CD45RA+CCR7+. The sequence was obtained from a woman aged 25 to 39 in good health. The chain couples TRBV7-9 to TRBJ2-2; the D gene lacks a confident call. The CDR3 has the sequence CASSSPRKSTGELFF. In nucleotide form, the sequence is TGTGCCAGCAGCTCCCCCAGGAAGTCGACCGGGGAGCTGTTTTTT.